These 18 T cell receptor beta chains came from one sample sequenced in a study of long-term antiretroviral therapy in people with HIV. A v3.0 immunoSEQ assay was performed at survey level. Some clones are missing from TCRdb's copy, which holds only in-frame ones; the method was immunoSEQ multiplex PCR. The repertoire includes approximately 17,000 clones, about 89% of them detected once, and 10% to 15% sits in the top ten. Sequencing was performed on unsorted PBMCs, taken 0.6 years after starting antiretroviral therapy. The receptors were sampled from a middle-aged woman with HIV.

The chain carries TRBV30 and TRBJ2-1; D not certain. Trimming removed 0 bases at V and 14 bases at J, with 11 bases between. Germline V gene sequence: CDR1 GTSNPN, CDR2 SVGIG (reference sequence). This CDR3 has 11 residues. The CDR3 bases are TGTGCCTGGAGTGTGCAGCAGGCGGAGTTCTTC. Translated: CAWSVQQAEFF.

The V and J genes are TRBV5-4 and TRBJ1-2; D is uncertain. The CDR3 is 13 residues long. V shed 1 base and J shed 4 bases, with 8 bases lying between them. Germline V gene data show CDR1 as SGHNT and CDR2 as YYREEE (reference sequence). The CDR3 here is CASSLSGIYGYTF. The CDR3 DNA follows: TGTGCCAGCAGCTTGTCCGGGATCTATGGCTACACCTTC.

V is TRBV25-1 and J is TRBJ1-1, with a tentative D call TRBD1 (5 bases). The CDR3 has 15 amino acids. Germline-derived CDR1 and CDR2 are MGHDK and SYGVNS. The germline V and J ends were trimmed by 0 bases and 0 bases, with 8 bases remaining between them. CDR3 sequence reads: CASSEYGGLNTEAFF. The CDR3 coding sequence is TGTGCCAGCAGTGAATACGGGGGGTTGAACACTGAAGCTTTCTTT.

In this sample, this clone turned up once. The chain is built from TRBV30 and TRBJ2-5; 7 bases map to TRBD2. Germline assignment: CDR1 GTSNPN and CDR2 SVGIG (reference sequence). V gave up 2 bases and J gave up 6 bases; unmatched junction bases: 9. The CDR3 runs 14 residues. CDR3: CAWSFVGGGQTQYF. CDR3 nucleotides: TGTGCCTGGAGTTTCGTAGGCGGGGGTCAGACCCAGTACTTC. Full variable domain (remainder filled in from reference TRBV30 and TRBJ2-5): SQTIHQWPATLVQPVGSPLSLECTVEGTSNPNLYWYRQAAGRGLQLLFYSVGIGQISSEVPQNLSASRPQDRQFILSSKKLLLSDSGFYLCAWSFVGGGQTQYFGPGTRLLVL.

The J gene is TRBJ1-5, the V gene TRBV19, with 9 nucleotides matching TRBD1. The CDR3 has 14 residues. Germline CDR1 is LNHDA and CDR2 is SQIVND (reference sequence). Trimming took 4 bases from V and 6 from J; bases not matched to a gene: 4. DNA of the CDR3: TGTGCCAGTAGTACGACAGGGGGTGGTCAGCCCCAGCATTTT. Protein: CASSTTGGGQPQHF.

V usage is TRBV7-9 and J usage is TRBJ1-3; TRBD1 might be the D (5 bases). Germline loops: CDR1 SEHNR, CDR2 FQNEAQ (reference sequence). V was trimmed by 4 bases and J by 4 bases, leaving 14 bases between them. The CDR3 sequence is 15 residues long. CDR3 coding DNA: TGTGCCAGCAGCTCGTATTCCGCAGGGGGAAACACCATATATTTT. This translates into CASSSYSAGGNTIYF.

This clone was counted a single time. This rearrangement joins TRBV5-4 to TRBJ2-3; 11 nucleotides line up with TRBD2. The CDR3 runs 18 residues. Germline trimming cut 1 base from V and 5 bases from J; bases unmatched to any gene: 12. Germline-derived CDR1 and CDR2 are SGHNT and YYREEE (reference sequence). CDR3 coding DNA: TGTGCCAGCAGCTTGTTACTAGCGGGGGCCCACGGGGTAGATACGCAGTATTTT. This sequence encodes CASSLLLAGAHGVDTQYF.

The CDR3 protein is CASSLEGVGDASTDTQYF. The CDR3 DNA is TGTGCCAGCAGCTTAGAAGGGGTAGGCGATGCTAGCACAGATACGCAGTATTTT. The chain carries TRBV11-3 and TRBJ2-3; TRBD1 might be the D (5 bases). The CDR3 extends over 18 amino acids. Germline CDR1 SGHNT, CDR2 YENEEA. V was clipped by 0 bases and J by 0 bases, with 16 bases between them.

Only one count was recorded for this clone. This sequence joins TRBV18 and TRBJ1-2; 12 positions agree with TRBD1. Germline-derived CDR1 and CDR2 are KGHSH and LQKENI. The CDR3 runs 14 residues. V shed 3 bases and J 9 bases; nucleotides not matched to a gene: 5. DNA of the CDR3: TGTGCCAGCTCACCGGGACAGGGGGCTAGGAGCTACACCTTC. Translating gives CASSPGQGARSYTF.

The chain links TRBV2 to TRBJ1-5; weak D call: TRBD1 (5 bases). Trimming left V 4 bases short and J 5 bases short, with 24 bases between. The CDR3 contains 18 residues. In germline, CDR1 is SNHLY, CDR2 FYNNEI. The CDR3 loop is CASSVEKERGRADQPQHF. The DNA for the CDR3 is TGTGCCAGCAGTGTAGAAAAGGAAAGGGGCCGGGCAGATCAGCCCCAGCATTTT. The variable domain in full, completed from reference TRBV2 and TRBJ1-5, reads EPEVTQTPSHQVTQMGQEVILRCVPISNHLYFYWYRQILGQKVEFLVSFYNNEISEKSEIFDDQFSVERPDGSNFTLKIRSTKLEDSAMYFCASSVEKERGRADQPQHFGDGTRLSIL.

This clone has only one observation. The chain couples TRBV9 to TRBJ2-7; D gene unclear. Per germline, CDR1 SGDLS and CDR2 YYNGEE. Trimming took off 4 bases at V and 0 bases at J, with 23 bases between the two ends. CDR3 length equals 18 residues. The CDR3 spells CASSPLPGHQDGSYEQYF. In nucleotides, the CDR3 is TGTGCCAGCAGCCCTCTACCGGGTCACCAAGACGGCTCCTACGAGCAGTACTTC.

The rearrangement links TRBV10-3 to TRBJ2-5; D may be TRBD1 or TRBD2 (5 bases each). V was pared by 2 bases and J by 9 bases, with 25 bases between. The germline gives CDR1 ENHRY, CDR2 SYGVKD. The CDR3 loop spans 17 amino acids. The DNA of the CDR3 is TGTGCCATCAGTGAGACCTGGGACGGACCTGAACTGGTGGCCCAGTACTTC. Amino acids: CAISETWDGPELVAQYF.

This chain links TRBV7-9 with TRBJ1-5, with 8 positions matching TRBD1. J lost 2 bases, V lost 4 bases, and 4 bases had no gene match. The V gene's germline CDR1 is SEHNR and CDR2 FQNEAQ (reference sequence). The CDR3 consists of 15 residues. The CDR3 sequence: CASSYGQGGNQPQHF. The DNA of the CDR3 is TGTGCCAGCAGCTACGGACAGGGCGGCAATCAGCCCCAGCATTTT. The full variable domain, with the rest looked up from reference TRBV7-9 and TRBJ1-5, is DTGVSQNPRHKITKRGQNVTFRCDPISEHNRLYWYRQTLGQGPEFLTYFQNEAQLEKSRLLSDRFSAERPKGSFSTLEIQRTEQGDSAMYLCASSYGQGGNQPQHFGDGTRLSIL.

Only one count was recorded for this clone. The chain couples TRBV18 to TRBJ1-1; 7 nucleotides align to TRBD1. V lost 8 bases and J lost 0; bases outside the gene matches: 9. The CDR3 covers 15 residues. Per germline, CDR1 KGHSH and CDR2 LQKENI. The CDR3 sequence: CASGRDSKMNTEAFF. DNA of the CDR3: TGTGCCAGCGGACGGGACAGCAAAATGAACACTGAAGCTTTCTTT.

V usage is TRBV6-6 and J usage is TRBJ2-1; no definite D call. Trimming cost V 5 bases and J 7 bases, with 3 bases left between them. The CDR3 covers 10 residues. CDR1 MNHNY and CDR2 SVGAGI come from the germline V gene (reference sequence). The CDR3: CASSVNEQFF. The CDR3 DNA follows: TGTGCCAGCAGTGTTAATGAGCAGTTCTTC.

The chain joins TRBV19 to TRBJ2-1, with no clear D. V lost 6 bases and J lost 1, with 4 bases in between. The CDR3 totals 12 residues. Germline values: CDR1 LNHDA, CDR2 SQIVND (reference sequence). The chain's CDR3 is CASSLSYNEQFF. In nucleotides, the CDR3 is TGTGCCAGTAGCTTGTCCTACAATGAGCAGTTCTTC. Full variable domain (outside the CDR3, taken from reference TRBV19 and TRBJ2-1): DGGITQSPKYLFRKEGQNVTLSCEQNLNHDAMYWYRQDPGQGLRLIYYSQIVNDFQKGDIAEGYSVSREKKESFPLTVTSAQKNPTAFYLCASSLSYNEQFFGPGTRLTVL.

This clone has just one count. The chain links TRBV9 to TRBJ2-6, with D hard to call. The CDR3 has 16 residues. Germline loops: CDR1 SGDLS, CDR2 YYNGEE. V was shortened by 5 bases and J by 1 base, with 13 bases between the two germline ends. CDR3 amino acids: CASRDAPDSGANVLTF. As DNA, the CDR3 is TGTGCCAGCAGGGACGCCCCCGATTCTGGGGCCAACGTCCTGACTTTC.

This sequence joins TRBV9 and TRBJ2-5; 7 bases are a match to TRBD2. CDR3 length: 15 residues. Germline V gives CDR1 SGDLS, CDR2 YYNGEE. The junction had 9 bases not matched to a gene; V was cut back by 3 bases and J by 4 bases. The CDR3 DNA reads as TGTGCCAGCAGCGCGCTCGGGGGGTTGGGAGAGACCCAGTACTTC. Residues: CASSALGGLGETQYF. The full variable domain, with the rest looked up from reference TRBV9 and TRBJ2-5, is DSGVTQTPKHLITATGQRVTLRCSPRSGDLSVYWYQQSLDQGLQFLIQYYNGEERAKGNILERFSAQQFPDLHSELNLSSLELGDSALYFCASSALGGLGETQYFGPGTRLLVL.